A single T cell receptor beta chain is shown here with its context. Its specificity is unknown. All patients were mismatch repair deficient, assessed by either PCR or immunohistochemistry. The data stem from a study of PD-1 blockade in mismatch repair-deficient tumors. Study-level points and caveats: After pembrolizumab, tumor-resident clones rose rapidly, then generally contracted before radiologic responses.

Measured with immunoSEQ multiplex PCR; TCRdb has only the in-frame clones, and not every one. The data contain 56,000 or so clones, roughly 80% of them singletons. Trimming pared 0 bases from V and 8 bases from J, leaving 20 bases between. The CDR3 consists of 16 residues. CDR1 and CDR2 from the germline V gene are SQVTM and ANQGSEA. This receptor was identified in an adult with mismatch repair-deficient cancer. The chain has TRBV29-1 and TRBJ2-4; D is perhaps TRBD2 (6 bases). The specimen was peripheral blood, collected approximately 18 weeks after starting pembrolizumab. The CDR3 bases are TGCAGCGTTGAAGATTCGCATTGGGGAGCGGGTTACATTCAGTACTTC. Translation gives CSVEDSHWGAGYIQYF.